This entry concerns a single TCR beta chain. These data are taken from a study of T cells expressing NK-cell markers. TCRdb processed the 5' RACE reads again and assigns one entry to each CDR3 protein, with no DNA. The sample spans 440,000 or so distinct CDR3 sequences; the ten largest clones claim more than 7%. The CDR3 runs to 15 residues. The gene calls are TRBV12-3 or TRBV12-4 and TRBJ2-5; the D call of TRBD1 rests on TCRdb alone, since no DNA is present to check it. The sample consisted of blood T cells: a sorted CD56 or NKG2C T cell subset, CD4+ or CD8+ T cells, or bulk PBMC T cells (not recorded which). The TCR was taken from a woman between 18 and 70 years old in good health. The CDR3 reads CASSFGGSGQETQYF.